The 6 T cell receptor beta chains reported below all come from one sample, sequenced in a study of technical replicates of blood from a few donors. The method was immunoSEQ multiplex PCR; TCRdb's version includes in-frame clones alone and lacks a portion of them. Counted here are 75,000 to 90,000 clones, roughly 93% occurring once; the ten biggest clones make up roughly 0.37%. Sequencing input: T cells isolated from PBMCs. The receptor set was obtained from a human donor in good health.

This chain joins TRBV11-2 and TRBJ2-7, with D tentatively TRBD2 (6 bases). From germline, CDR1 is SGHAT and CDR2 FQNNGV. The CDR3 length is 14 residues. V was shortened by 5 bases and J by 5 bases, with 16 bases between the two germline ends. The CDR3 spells CASSGGPGGNEQYF. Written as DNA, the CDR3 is TGTGCCAGCAGCGGGGGACCCGGAGGGAACGAGCAGTACTTC.

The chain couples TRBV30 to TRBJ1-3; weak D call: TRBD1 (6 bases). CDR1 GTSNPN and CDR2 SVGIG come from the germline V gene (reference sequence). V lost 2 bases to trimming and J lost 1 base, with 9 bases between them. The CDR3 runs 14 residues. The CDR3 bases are TGTGCCTGGAGTAAAGGGGGATCTGGAAACACCATATATTTT. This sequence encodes CAWSKGGSGNTIYF. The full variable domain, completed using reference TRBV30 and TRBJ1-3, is SQTIHQWPATLVQPVGSPLSLECTVEGTSNPNLYWYRQAAGRGLQLLFYSVGIGQISSEVPQNLSASRPQDRQFILSSKKLLLSDSGFYLCAWSKGGSGNTIYFGEGSWLTVV.

The CDR3 region is CASSFFTNTEAFF. CDR3 in DNA: TGTGCCAGCAGCTTCTTCACTAACACTGAAGCTTTCTTT. The V call is TRBV7-3, the J call TRBJ1-1, with unresolved D. Per the germline V gene, CDR1 is SGHTA and CDR2 is FQGTGA. V was shortened by 3 bases and J by 2 bases, with 7 bases between the two germline ends. The CDR3 loop spans 13 amino acids.

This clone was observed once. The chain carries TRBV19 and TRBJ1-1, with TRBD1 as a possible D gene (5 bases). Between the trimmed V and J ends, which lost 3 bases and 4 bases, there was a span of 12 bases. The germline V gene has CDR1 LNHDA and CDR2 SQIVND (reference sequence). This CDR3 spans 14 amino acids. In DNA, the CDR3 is TGTGCCAGTAGTATGGGCAGGGAAATCACTGAAGCTTTCTTT. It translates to CASSMGREITEAFF.

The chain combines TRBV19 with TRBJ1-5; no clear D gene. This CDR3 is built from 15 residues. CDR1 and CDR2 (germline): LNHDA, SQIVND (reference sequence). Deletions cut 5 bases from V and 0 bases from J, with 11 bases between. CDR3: CASSFLGGSNQPQHF. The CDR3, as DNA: TGTGCCAGTAGTTTCCTAGGCGGTAGCAATCAGCCCCAGCATTTT. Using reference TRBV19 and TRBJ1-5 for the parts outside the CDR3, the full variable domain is DGGITQSPKYLFRKEGQNVTLSCEQNLNHDAMYWYRQDPGQGLRLIYYSQIVNDFQKGDIAEGYSVSREKKESFPLTVTSAQKNPTAFYLCASSFLGGSNQPQHFGDGTRLSIL.

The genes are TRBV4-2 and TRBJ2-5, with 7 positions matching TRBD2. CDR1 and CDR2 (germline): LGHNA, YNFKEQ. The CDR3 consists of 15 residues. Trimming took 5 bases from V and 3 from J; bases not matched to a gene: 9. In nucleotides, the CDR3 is TGTGCCAGCAGCGAGATCCGGGACTACAAAGAGACCCAGTACTTC. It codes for CASSEIRDYKETQYF.